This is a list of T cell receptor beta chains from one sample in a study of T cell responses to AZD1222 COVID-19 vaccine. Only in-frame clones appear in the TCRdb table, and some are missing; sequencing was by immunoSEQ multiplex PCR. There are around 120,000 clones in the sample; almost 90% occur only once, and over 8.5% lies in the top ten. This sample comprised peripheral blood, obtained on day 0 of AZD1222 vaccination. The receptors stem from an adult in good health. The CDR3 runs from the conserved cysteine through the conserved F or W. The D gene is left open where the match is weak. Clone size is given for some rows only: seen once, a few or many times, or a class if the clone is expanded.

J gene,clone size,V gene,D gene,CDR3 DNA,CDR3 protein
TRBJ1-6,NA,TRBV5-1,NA,TGCGCCAGCAGCTTGAGCCTGGGACAATTCAATTCACCCCTCCACTTT,CASSLSLGQFNSPLHF
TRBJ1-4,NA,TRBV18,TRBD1,TGTGCCAGCTCACCCGGACAGGGTGTCACTAATGAAAAACTGTTTTTT,CASSPGQGVTNEKLFF
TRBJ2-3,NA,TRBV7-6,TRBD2,TGTGCCAGCAGAAAAGCGGGGGCTAGCACAGATACGCAGTATTTT,CASRKAGASTDTQYF
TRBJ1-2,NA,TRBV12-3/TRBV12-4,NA,TGTGCCAGCAGTTTAGTTGGGGACGGCTACACCTTC,CASSLVGDGYTF
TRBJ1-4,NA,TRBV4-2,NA,TGTGCCAGCAGCCAAGCGGACGTTGAAAAACTGTTTTTT,CASSQADVEKLFF
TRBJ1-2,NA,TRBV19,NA,TGTGCCAGTAGTATAACAGAAAGCTATGGCTACACCTTC,CASSITESYGYTF
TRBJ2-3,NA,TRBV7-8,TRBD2,TGTGCCAGCAGCAGCCGACTAGCGGGGACAGATACGCAGTATTTT,CASSSRLAGTDTQYF
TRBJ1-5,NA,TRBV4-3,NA,TGCGCCAGCAGCCCGATAGGGCGGAACAATCAGCCCCAGCATTTT,CASSPIGRNNQPQHF
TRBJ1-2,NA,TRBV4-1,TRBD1,TGCGCCAGCAGCCAAGATGGACAGGGGGCCTATGGCTACACCTTC,CASSQDGQGAYGYTF
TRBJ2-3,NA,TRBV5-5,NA,TGTGCCAGCAGCTTGTTTCCAGCAGTCACAGATACGCAGTATTTT,CASSLFPAVTDTQYF
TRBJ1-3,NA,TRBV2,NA,TGTGCCAGCATGTACTCTGGAAACACCATATATTTT,CASMYSGNTIYF
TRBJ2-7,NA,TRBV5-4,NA,TGTGCCAGCAGCCCTAACCAACGGGTCTCCTACGAGCAGTACTTC,CASSPNQRVSYEQYF
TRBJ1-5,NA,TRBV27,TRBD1,TGTGCCAGCAGGACAGGGCGAGGGCAGCCCCAGCATTTT,CASRTGRGQPQHF
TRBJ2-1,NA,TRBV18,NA,TGTGCCAGCTCACCTGCAGATGAGCAGTTCTTC,CASSPADEQFF
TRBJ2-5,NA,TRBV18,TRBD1,TGTGCCAGCTCACCAGGACAGGGGGTGAGAACGGAGACCCAGTACTTC,CASSPGQGVRTETQYF
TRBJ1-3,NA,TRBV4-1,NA,TGCGCCAGCAGCCAAGACCCCTTGGGCGCCAAGGGAAACACCATATATTTT,CASSQDPLGAKGNTIYF
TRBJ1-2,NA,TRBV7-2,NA,TGTGCCAGCAGCTTTCAGTCAGGCTATGGCTACACCTTC,CASSFQSGYGYTF
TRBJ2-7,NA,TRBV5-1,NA,TGCGCCAGCAGCTTGGGTACGGGGGTGTGGGAGCAGTACTTC,CASSLGTGVWEQYF
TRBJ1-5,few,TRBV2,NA,TGTGCCAGCAGTGAGGCAGGGATTAGCAATCAGCCCCAGCATTTT,CASSEAGISNQPQHF
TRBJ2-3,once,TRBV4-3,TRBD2,TGCGCCAGCAGCCAAGGCGGGCTAGCGGCAGATACGCAGTATTTT,CASSQGGLAADTQYF
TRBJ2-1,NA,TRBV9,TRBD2,TGTGCCAGCAGCTCCGCCGGGACTACATTCAATGAGCAGTTCTTC,CASSSAGTTFNEQFF
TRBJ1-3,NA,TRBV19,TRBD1,TGTGCCAGTAGGATGACCGGGACAGGGGGCTTAAACACCATATATTTT,CASRMTGTGGLNTIYF
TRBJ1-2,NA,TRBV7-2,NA,TGTGCCAGCAGTTCGCCAGGGGACCATGGCTACACCTTC,CASSSPGDHGYTF
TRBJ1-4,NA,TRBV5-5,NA,TGTGCCAGCAGCTCGGCGACGGGTGAAAAACTGTTTTTT,CASSSATGEKLFF
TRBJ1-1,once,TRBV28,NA,TGTGCCAGCAGCTCATCCACGGTGGAAGCTTTCTTT,CASSSSTVEAFF
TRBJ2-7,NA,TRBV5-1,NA,TGCGCCAGCAGCCCTCGGGACACCCTTTACGAGCAGTACTTC,CASSPRDTLYEQYF
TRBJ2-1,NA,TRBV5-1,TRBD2,TGCGCCAGCAGCTCGGGACTAGCGGGAGTCAATGAGCAGTTCTTC,CASSSGLAGVNEQFF
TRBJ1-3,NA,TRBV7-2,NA,TGTGCCAGCAGCTTATCGGAGGCCTCTGGAAACACCATATATTTT,CASSLSEASGNTIYF
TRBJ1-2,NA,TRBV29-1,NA,TGCAGCGTGAGGGGTCGGGAGCTCTTCTATGGCTACACCTTC,CSVRGRELFYGYTF
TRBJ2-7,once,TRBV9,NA,TGTGCCAGCAGCGAGACGGGCAGGGGCTACGAGCAGTACTTC,CASSETGRGYEQYF
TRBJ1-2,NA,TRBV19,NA,TGTGCCAGTATTGGTTCGGCCAGGCTCTATGGCTACACCTTC,CASIGSARLYGYTF
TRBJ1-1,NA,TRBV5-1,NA,TGCGCCAGCAGCTTGGCCATAGGACAGCTCATGAACACTGAAGCTTTCTTT,CASSLAIGQLMNTEAFF
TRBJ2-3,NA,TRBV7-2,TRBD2,TGTGCCAGCAGCTTAGGACTAGCTTCAGATACGCAGTATTTT,CASSLGLASDTQYF
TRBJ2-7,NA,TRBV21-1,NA,TGTGCCAGCAGCCCAAGGGGAGGGAACCCCTCCTACGAGCAGTACTTC,CASSPRGGNPSYEQYF
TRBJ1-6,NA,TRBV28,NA,TGTGCCAGCAGTTTAGCCTCGGACGGGATGTCACCCCTCCACTTT,CASSLASDGMSPLHF
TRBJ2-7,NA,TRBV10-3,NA,TGTGCCATCACAGGTACTACCTCCTACGAGCAGTACTTC,CAITGTTSYEQYF
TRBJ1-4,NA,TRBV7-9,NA,TGTGCCAGCAGCCCAGGGAGGGCTAATGAAAAACTGTTTTTT,CASSPGRANEKLFF
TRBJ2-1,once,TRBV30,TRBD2,TGTGCCTGGAGACTAGCGGGGGGGTACAATGAGCAGTTCTTC,CAWRLAGGYNEQFF
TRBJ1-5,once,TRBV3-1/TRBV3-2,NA,TGTGCCAGCAGCCAAGTCGCCCAGAGACCTAGCAATCAGCCCCAGCATTTT,CASSQVAQRPSNQPQHF
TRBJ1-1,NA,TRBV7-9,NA,TGTGCCAGCAGCGTCGACAGAAGGAACACTGAAGCTTTCTTT,CASSVDRRNTEAFF
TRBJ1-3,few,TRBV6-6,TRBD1,TGTGCCAGCAGTTACGGGACAGGGAAAAACACCATATATTTT,CASSYGTGKNTIYF
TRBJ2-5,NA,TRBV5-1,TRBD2,TGCGCCAGCAACCCCTTAGCGGGAGGGCAAGAGACCCAGTACTTC,CASNPLAGGQETQYF
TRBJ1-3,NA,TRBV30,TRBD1,TGTGCCTGGAGTGTACGGACAGGGAGCTCTGGAAACACCATATATTTT,CAWSVRTGSSGNTIYF
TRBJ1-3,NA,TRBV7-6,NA,TGTGCCAGCAGCCCAACACAGGCGATCTCTGGAAACACCATATATTTT,CASSPTQAISGNTIYF
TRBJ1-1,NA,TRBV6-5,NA,TGTGCCAGCAGCCCCCGGGAGCGAGGGGAGGCTTTCTTT,CASSPRERGEAFF
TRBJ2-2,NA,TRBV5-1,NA,TGCGCCAGCACCCTCTACAGGTTAAACACCGGGGAGCTGTTTTTT,CASTLYRLNTGELFF
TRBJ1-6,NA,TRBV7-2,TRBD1,TGTGCCAGCAGCTTATTCCCGGGACAGGGAGCTTCACCCCTCCACTTT,CASSLFPGQGASPLHF
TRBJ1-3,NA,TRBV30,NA,TGTGCCTGGGTGACCCGGACGGAAAGCTCTGGAAACACCATATATTTT,CAWVTRTESSGNTIYF
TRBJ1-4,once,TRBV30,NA,TGTGCCTGGAGTTGGGGCGGCCAGGGAAATATACAAAAACTGTTTTTT,CAWSWGGQGNIQKLFF
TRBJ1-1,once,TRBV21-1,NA,TGTGCCAGCAGCAAAGATCCGGGACGTGAAGCTTTCTTT,CASSKDPGREAFF
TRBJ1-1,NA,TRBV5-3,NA,TGTGCCCTATTGGACACTGGGGATTTTGCTGAAGCTTTCTTT,CALLDTGDFAEAFF
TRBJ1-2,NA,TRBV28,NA,TGTGCCAGCAGTCTGCCTAACTATGGCTACACCTTC,CASSLPNYGYTF
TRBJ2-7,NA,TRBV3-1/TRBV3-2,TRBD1,TGTGCCAGCAGCAAAGGACAGGGTTTCGGGTACGAGCAGTACTTC,CASSKGQGFGYEQYF
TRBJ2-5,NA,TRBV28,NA,TGTGCCAGCAGTTTAAGGCAGACTCCGGAGACCCAGTACTTC,CASSLRQTPETQYF
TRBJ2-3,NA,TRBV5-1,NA,TGCGCCAGCCGCGAGGGACCCACAGATACGCAGTATTTT,CASREGPTDTQYF
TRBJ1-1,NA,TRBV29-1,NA,TGCAGCGTAGTTACAACTAACACTGAAGCTTTCTTT,CSVVTTNTEAFF
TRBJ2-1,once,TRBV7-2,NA,TGTGCCAGCAGCTTAGAGCCGGCTCACAATGAGCAGTTCTTC,CASSLEPAHNEQFF
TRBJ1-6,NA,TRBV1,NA,TGCACCAGCAGCCAGGTCTGCCTCTATAATTCACCCCTCCACTTT,CTSSQVCLYNSPLHF
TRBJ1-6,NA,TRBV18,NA,TGTGCCAGCTCACCACCCAGCAGGGGTTATAATTCACCCCTCCACTTT,CASSPPSRGYNSPLHF
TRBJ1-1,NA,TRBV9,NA,TGTGCCAGCAACCCCGGTGGGGAGCCGAACACTGAAGCTTTCTTT,CASNPGGEPNTEAFF